The 18 T cell receptor beta chains given below trace back to one sample, sequenced in a study of identical twins. TCRdb recomputed calls from the 5' RACE reads with MiXCR, one row per CDR3 protein. This table holds approximately 690,000 distinct CDR3 sequences, around 6% found once. Sequencing was done on a sample of naive T cells sorted from blood. Every receptor here comes from a man between 18 and 35 years old in good health.

This clonotype has more than one count but fewer than ten. The chain recombines TRBV12-3 or TRBV12-4 with TRBJ2-3, with TRBD1 matching 10 bases. The CDR3 extends over 15 amino acids. The V segment lost 4 bases and the J segment 7 bases; nucleotides outside the gene matches: 8. The CDR3 nucleotides read TGTGCCAGCAGTTACGGGACAGGGGACCGTCATACGCAGTATTTT. It is translated as CASSYGTGDRHTQYF.

This clonotype was seen repeatedly, ten times or more. V usage is TRBV4-2 and J usage is TRBJ2-1; 15 bases agree with TRBD2. CDR1 LGHNA and CDR2 YNFKEQ come from the germline V gene. Unmatched junction bases numbered 6, after V lost 4 bases and J lost 2 bases. The CDR3 is made up of 18 amino acids. The CDR3 here is CASSPRWTSGRAYNEQFF. The CDR3 region has the DNA TGTGCCAGCAGCCCACGCTGGACTAGCGGGAGGGCCTACAATGAGCAGTTCTTC.

This clonotype appeared many times. The J gene is TRBJ2-7, the V gene TRBV9; 8 positions match TRBD1. The CDR3 extends over 15 amino acids. V was clipped by 0 bases and J by 2 bases; unmatched bases: 4. Germline CDR1 and CDR2: SGDLS and YYNGEE. The CDR3 nucleotides are TGTGCCAGCAGCGTAGAGACAGGGGAAGCCTACGAGCAGTACTTC. Its translation: CASSVETGEAYEQYF. The full variable domain, rest sourced from reference TRBV9 and TRBJ2-7, is DSGVTQTPKHLITATGQRVTLRCSPRSGDLSVYWYQQSLDQGLQFLIQYYNGEERAKGNILERFSAQQFPDLHSELNLSSLELGDSALYFCASSVETGEAYEQYFGPGTRLTVT.

In its sample, this clonotype was seen many times. The DNA of the CDR3 is TGTGCTCGAGGGGGAGACTACGAGCAGTACGTC. Its protein is CARGGDYEQYV. The chain employs TRBV12-3 or TRBV12-4 and TRBJ2-7, with D maybe TRBD1 (6 bases). The CDR3 totals 11 residues.

This clonotype came up many times. The chain has TRBV20-1 and TRBJ2-1, with 14 bases that match TRBD2. There are 14 residues in the CDR3. Germline trimming cut 6 bases from V and 4 bases from J; bases unmatched to any gene: 2. Germline lookup yields CDR1 DFQATT and CDR2 SNEGSKA (reference sequence). CDR3 amino acids: CSARLAGGYNEQFF. CDR3 nucleotide sequence: TGCAGTGCAAGACTAGCGGGAGGGTACAATGAGCAGTTCTTC.

Ten or more counts support this clonotype. The chain carries TRBV5-1 and TRBJ2-1; D not certain. Deletions cut 0 bases from V and 0 bases from J, with 10 bases between. The CDR3 contains 16 residues. The germline CDR1 and CDR2 sequences are SGHRS and YFSETQ. DNA for the CDR3: TGCGCCAGCAGCTTGGATGGGGAAAGCTCCTACAATGAGCAGTTCTTC. It codes for CASSLDGESSYNEQFF.

The CDR3 is CASAGDNPYEQYF. The DNA of the CDR3 is TGCGCCAGCGCGGGGGACAACCCCTACGAGCAGTACTTC. V gene TRBV5-1 combines with J gene TRBJ2-7, with D perhaps matching TRBD2 (7 bases). In germline, CDR1 is SGHRS, CDR2 YFSETQ. The CDR3 loop spans 13 amino acids. V was pared by 7 bases and J by 2 bases, with 13 bases between.

At least ten counts were recorded for this clonotype. The chain is built from TRBV2 and TRBJ1-4; D possibly corresponds to TRBD1 (6 bases). Trimming cost V 6 bases and J 6 bases, with 14 bases left between them. Germline V CDR1 and CDR2: SNHLY, FYNNEI. The CDR3 contains 14 residues. The CDR3 DNA reads as TGTGCCAGCAGCAAACGAAGGGGGGATGAAAAACTGTTTTTT. Translation gives CASSKRRGDEKLFF.

In its sample, this clonotype was seen a few times. The chain is built from TRBV2 and TRBJ2-4, with a possible D match to TRBD2 (5 bases). Trimming stripped 3 bases from V and 6 bases from J, with 9 bases between. This CDR3 has 13 amino acids. Germline CDR1 is SNHLY and CDR2 is FYNNEI. The DNA of the CDR3 is TGTGCCAGCAGTGACCGCGCGGGAAACATTCAGTACTTC. Translation: CASSDRAGNIQYF.

This clonotype was recorded at least ten times. The J gene is TRBJ1-5, the V gene TRBV24-1; D ambiguous. Trimming removed 4 bases from V and 7 bases from J, with 16 bases in between. The CDR3 loop spans 15 amino acids. Germline CDR1 KGHDR, CDR2 SFDVKD. The DNA of the CDR3 is TGTGCCACCAGTGACCCCTTGGGTGACGGGCAGCCCCAGCATTTT. The encoded protein is CATSDPLGDGQPQHF.

This clonotype appeared a few times. V usage is TRBV18 and J usage is TRBJ2-4; 10 bases are a match to TRBD1. CDR1 KGHSH and CDR2 LQKENI come from the germline V gene. The CDR3 covers 13 residues. With V trimmed by 6 bases and J by 8 bases, 4 bases remained unmatched. The CDR3 loop is CASSSGQGDIQYF. CDR3 DNA sequence: TGTGCCAGCTCCTCAGGACAGGGGGACATTCAGTACTTC.

This clonotype has ten or more counts. Compared with germline, one end of the junction differs, possibly owing to a read error. The chain couples TRBV5-1 to TRBJ1-3, with D uncertain. The CDR3 totals 12 residues. The germline V gene has CDR1 SGHRS and CDR2 YFSETQ. Here the CDR3 reads CASSLVGDTIYF. The CDR3 coding sequence is TGCGCCAGCAGCTTGGTTGGAGACACCATATATTTT.

This clonotype has at least ten counts. V and J are TRBV4-3 and TRBJ2-3; 7 nucleotides line up with TRBD2. The CDR3 spans 16 residues. The germline V gene encodes CDR1 LGHNA and CDR2 YSLEER. Trimming removed 4 bases from V and 2 bases from J; junction bases left unmatched: 9. The CDR3 protein is CASSPVAGPVTDTQYF. In nucleotides, the CDR3 is TGCGCCAGCAGCCCCGTAGCGGGCCCAGTCACAGATACGCAGTATTTT.

The V and J genes are TRBV6-5 and TRBJ2-1, with 9 bases lining up with TRBD2. In germline, CDR1 is MNHEY, CDR2 SVGAGI. CDR3 length: 16 residues. After removal of 0 bases from V and 4 bases from J, the junction contained 4 bases not matched to a gene. The DNA for the CDR3 is TGTGCCAGCAGTTACTCAGCAAGCGGGAGGTACAATGAGCAGTTCTTC. It encodes CASSYSASGRYNEQFF.

Regarding this clonotype: At one of its ends the junction is not consistent with the germline gene, which may arise from a read error. The chain couples TRBV20-1 to TRBJ2-3, with D tentatively TRBD1 or TRBD2 (5 bases each). Germline lookup yields CDR1 DFQATT and CDR2 SNEGSKA (reference sequence). CDR3 size: 14 residues. This CDR3 is CSAREGTVTYTQYF. The CDR3 nucleotides read TGCAGTGCTAGAGAGGGGACCGTCACATATACGCAGTATTTT.

This clonotype was counted ten times or more. The rearrangement links TRBV6-2 or TRBV6-3 to TRBJ1-5; no clear D. The CDR3 totals 14 residues. The ends were cut back, 7 bases at V and 0 bases at J, with 10 bases in the middle. From germline, CDR1 is MNHEY and CDR2 SVGEGT. The CDR3 is CASNIGSSNQPQHF. In DNA form, the CDR3 reads TGTGCCAGCAACATTGGGTCTAGCAATCAGCCCCAGCATTTT.

This clonotype has a count of ten or more. The rearrangement links TRBV3-1 to TRBJ1-1; D gene uncertain. Germline CDR1 reads LGHDT; CDR2 reads YNNKEL (reference sequence). V lost 0 bases and J 6 bases, leaving 8 bases between the germline ends. This CDR3 spans 13 amino acids. The CDR3 sequence: CASSQDDGSEAFF. DNA for the CDR3: TGTGCCAGCAGCCAAGACGACGGCTCTGAAGCTTTCTTT.

This clonotype was detected ten times or more. This chain joins TRBV12-3 or TRBV12-4 and TRBJ1-1; D gene unclear. V was clipped by 7 bases and J by 4 bases, with 10 bases between them. The CDR3 extends over 12 amino acids. CDR3 loop: CASTSLRTEAFF. The CDR3 DNA follows: TGTGCCAGCACCTCGCTCCGCACTGAAGCTTTCTTT.